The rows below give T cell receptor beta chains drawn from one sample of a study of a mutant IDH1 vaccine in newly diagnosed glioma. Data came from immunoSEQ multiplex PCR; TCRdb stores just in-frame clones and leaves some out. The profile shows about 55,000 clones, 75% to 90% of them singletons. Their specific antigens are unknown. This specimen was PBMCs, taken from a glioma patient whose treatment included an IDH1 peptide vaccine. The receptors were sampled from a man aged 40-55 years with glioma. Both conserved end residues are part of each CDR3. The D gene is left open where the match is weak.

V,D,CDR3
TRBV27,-,CASSSGGGGSPLHF
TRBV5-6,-,CASSLALGGGINEQFF
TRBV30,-,CAWGAPGRPQHF
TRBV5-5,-,CASSLGVTEQYF
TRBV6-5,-,CASSQLGANRNIQYF
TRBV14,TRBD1,CASSLTGNYGYTF
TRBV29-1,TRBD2,CSVAASGDYNEQFF
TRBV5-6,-,CASMAGGYGYTF
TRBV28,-,CASSPPGLATGELFF
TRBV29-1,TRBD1,CSALGQLNEKLFF
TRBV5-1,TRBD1,CATKPTGGSVSPLHF
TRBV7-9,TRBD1,CASSWANRGLDEKLFF